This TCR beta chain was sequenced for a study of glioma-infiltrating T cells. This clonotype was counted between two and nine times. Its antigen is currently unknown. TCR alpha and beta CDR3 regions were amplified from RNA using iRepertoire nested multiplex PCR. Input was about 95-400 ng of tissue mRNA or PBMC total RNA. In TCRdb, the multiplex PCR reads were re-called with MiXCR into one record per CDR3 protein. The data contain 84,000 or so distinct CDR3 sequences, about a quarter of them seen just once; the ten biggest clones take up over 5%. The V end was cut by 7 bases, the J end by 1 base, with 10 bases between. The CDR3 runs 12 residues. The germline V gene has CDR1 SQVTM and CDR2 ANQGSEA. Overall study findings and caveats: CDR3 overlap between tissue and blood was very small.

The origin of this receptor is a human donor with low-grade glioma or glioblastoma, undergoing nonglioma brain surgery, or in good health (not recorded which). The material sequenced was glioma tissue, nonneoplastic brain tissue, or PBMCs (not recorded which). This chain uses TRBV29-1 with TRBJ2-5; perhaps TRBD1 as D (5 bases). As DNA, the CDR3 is TGCAGCGGAGGACACAGCCAAGAGACCCAGTACTTC. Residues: CSGGHSQETQYF.